This T cell receptor beta chain originates from a study of cytomegalovirus exposure and HLA in healthy donors. PCR employed 60 Vbeta and 13 Jbeta primers. Assay: immunoSEQ multiplex PCR; the TCRdb copy retains only in-frame clones and omits some. Seen here are hundreds of thousands of clones, 80% to 90% observed once, and the top ten hold about 3%. Notes on this clone: The target antigen is unknown.

Study-wide results and caveats: Further analysis was carried out later, and it showed several of the most significant clusters appearing linked to common viral pathogens. The authors later found TCR association rates varying by HLA locus, with DRB1 most and HLA-C fewest.

The V end lost 6 bases, the J end lost 5 bases, and 17 bases lay between the germline ends. The germline gives CDR1 MDHEN, CDR2 SYDVKM. The CDR3 loop spans 15 amino acids. V and J are TRBV28 and TRBJ1-5; D uncertain. The sequenced sample consisted of PBMCs. This TCR came from a man aged 25 to 40 in good health and CMV-seronegative. CDR3: CASSPMDFLDQPQHF. DNA for the CDR3: TGTGCCAGCAGCCCTATGGACTTCCTAGATCAGCCCCAGCATTTT.